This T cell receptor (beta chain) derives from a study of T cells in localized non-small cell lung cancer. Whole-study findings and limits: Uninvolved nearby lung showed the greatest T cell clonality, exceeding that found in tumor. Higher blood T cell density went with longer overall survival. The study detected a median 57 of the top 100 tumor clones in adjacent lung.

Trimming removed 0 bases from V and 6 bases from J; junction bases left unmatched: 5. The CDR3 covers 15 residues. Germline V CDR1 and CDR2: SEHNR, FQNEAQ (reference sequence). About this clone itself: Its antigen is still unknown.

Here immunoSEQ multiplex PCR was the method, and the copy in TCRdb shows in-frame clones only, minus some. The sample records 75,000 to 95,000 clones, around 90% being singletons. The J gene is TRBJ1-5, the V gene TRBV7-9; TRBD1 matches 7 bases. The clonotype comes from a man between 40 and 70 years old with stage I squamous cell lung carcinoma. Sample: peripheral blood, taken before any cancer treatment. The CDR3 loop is CASSLALTGPQPQHF. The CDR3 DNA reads TGTGCCAGCAGCTTAGCCCTGACAGGGCCTCAGCCCCAGCATTTT.